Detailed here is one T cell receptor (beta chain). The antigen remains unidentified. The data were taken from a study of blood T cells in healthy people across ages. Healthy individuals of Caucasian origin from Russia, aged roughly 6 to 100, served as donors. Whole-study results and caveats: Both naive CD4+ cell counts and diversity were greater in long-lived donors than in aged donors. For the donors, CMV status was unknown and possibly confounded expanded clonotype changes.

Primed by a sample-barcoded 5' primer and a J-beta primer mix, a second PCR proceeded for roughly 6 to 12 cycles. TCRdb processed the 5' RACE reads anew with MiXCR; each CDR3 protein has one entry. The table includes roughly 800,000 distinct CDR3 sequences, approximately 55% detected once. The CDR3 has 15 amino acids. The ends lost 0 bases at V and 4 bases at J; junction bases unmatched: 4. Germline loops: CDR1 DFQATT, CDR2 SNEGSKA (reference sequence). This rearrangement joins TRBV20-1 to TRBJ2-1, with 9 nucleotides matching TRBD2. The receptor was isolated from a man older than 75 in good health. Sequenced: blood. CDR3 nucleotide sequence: TGCAGTGCTAGAGAGCCGACTAGCGGATACAATGAGCAGTTCTTC. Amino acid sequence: CSAREPTSGYNEQFF.